The 8 T cell receptor beta chains below were found in one sample sequenced in a study of cytomegalovirus exposure and HLA in healthy donors. PCR employed 60 Vbeta and 13 Jbeta primers. TCRdb's table, derived via immunoSEQ multiplex PCR, lists solely in-frame clones and lacks some. The table lists 150,000 to 200,000 clones, about 78% of them singletons. The sample consisted of PBMCs. Receptor source: a woman between 45 and 65 years old in good health and CMV-seropositive.

The table lists this clone with a count of one. The chain uses TRBV6-1 and TRBJ1-4; TRBD1 aligns across 7 bases. V shed 2 bases and J 2 bases; nucleotides not matched to a gene: 5. The CDR3 has 16 amino acids. Per germline, CDR1 MNHNS and CDR2 SASEGT. The CDR3 DNA reads as TGTGCCAGCAGTGAAATAGGGGGCACGACTAATGAAAAACTGTTTTTT. Encoded protein: CASSEIGGTTNEKLFF.

The chain uses TRBV12-5 and TRBJ2-3; 10 bases fit TRBD2. The CDR3 extends over 17 amino acids. The germline CDR1 and CDR2 sequences are LGHNT and FRNRAP. The junction had 8 bases not matched to a gene; V was cut back by 1 base and J by 4 bases. CDR3 protein: CASGLGQGLARSDTQYF. The DNA for the CDR3 is TGTGCTAGTGGTTTGGGACAGGGACTAGCGCGCTCAGATACGCAGTATTTT.

The chain couples TRBV5-6 to TRBJ1-3; D uncertain. CDR3 length: 14 residues. V shed 1 base and J shed 0 bases, with 5 bases lying between them. Germline lookup yields CDR1 SGHDT and CDR2 YYEEEE. This CDR3 is CASSLTYSGNTIYF. CDR3 nucleotide sequence: TGTGCCAGCAGCTTGACATACTCTGGAAACACCATATATTTT.

The chain joins TRBV14 to TRBJ1-1; tentative D call: TRBD1 (5 bases). Germline V gene lookup returns CDR1 SGHDN and CDR2 FVKESK. The CDR3 consists of 14 residues. V shed 0 bases and J shed 1 base, with 6 bases lying between them. The CDR3 DNA follows: TGTGCCAGCAGCCAAGAACAGGAGAACACTGAAGCTTTCTTT. Protein product: CASSQEQENTEAFF.

Only a few counts were recorded for this clone. This rearrangement joins TRBV5-1 to TRBJ2-1, with 7 bases identical to TRBD1. Germline V gene lookup returns CDR1 SGHRS and CDR2 YFSETQ. There are 13 residues in the CDR3. Germline trimming cut 4 bases from V and 7 bases from J; bases unmatched to any gene: 5. The CDR3 here is CASSPGTANEQFF. The DNA for the CDR3 is TGCGCCAGCAGCCCCGGGACAGCGAATGAGCAGTTCTTC. Full variable domain (missing parts from reference TRBV5-1 and TRBJ2-1): KAGVTQTPRYLIKTRGQQVTLSCSPISGHRSVSWYQQTPGQGLQFLFEYFSETQRNKGNFPGRFSGRQFSNSRSEMNVSTLELGDSALYLCASSPGTANEQFFGPGTRLTVL.

This clone appeared a few times. This chain links TRBV14 with TRBJ2-3; 10 nucleotides agree with TRBD2. Per germline, CDR1 SGHDN and CDR2 FVKESK. The CDR3 consists of 17 residues. With 0 bases clipped from V and 5 bases from J, the junction kept 8 bases outside the gene matches. In DNA form, the CDR3 reads TGTGCCAGCAGCCAAGATCTCTGGGGACTAGCGATAGATACGCAGTATTTT. This sequence encodes CASSQDLWGLAIDTQYF.

The table lists this clone with a count of one. The chain links TRBV19 to TRBJ1-4; D is possibly TRBD1 (5 bases). The CDR3 contains 15 residues. V shed 10 bases and J shed 6 bases, with 21 bases lying between them. From germline, CDR1 is LNHDA and CDR2 SQIVND (reference sequence). This chain's CDR3 is CATHGGAGFYEKLFF. The DNA of the CDR3 is TGTGCCACCCACGGCGGGGCAGGGTTTTATGAAAAACTGTTTTTT.

The rearrangement joins TRBV6-6 to TRBJ1-1; no clear D gene. The CDR3 extends over 16 amino acids. V was pared by 7 bases and J by 6 bases, with 24 bases between. Per the germline V gene, CDR1 is MNHNY and CDR2 is SVGAGI (reference sequence). CDR3 residues: CASILSPRGSQSEAFF. The CDR3, as DNA: TGTGCCAGCATCCTTAGCCCCCGTGGCAGTCAGTCTGAAGCTTTCTTT.